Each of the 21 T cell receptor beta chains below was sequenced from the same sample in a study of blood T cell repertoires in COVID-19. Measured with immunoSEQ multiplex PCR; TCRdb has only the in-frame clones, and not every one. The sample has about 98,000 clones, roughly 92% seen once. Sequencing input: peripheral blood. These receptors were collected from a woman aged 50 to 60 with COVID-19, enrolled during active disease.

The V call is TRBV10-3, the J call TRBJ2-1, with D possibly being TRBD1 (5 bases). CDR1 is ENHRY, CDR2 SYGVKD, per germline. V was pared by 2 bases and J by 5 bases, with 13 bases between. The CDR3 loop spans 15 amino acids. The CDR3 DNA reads TGTGCCATCAGTGAGGCTAGTAGGGGAAACAATGAGCAGTTCTTC. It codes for CAISEASRGNNEQFF.

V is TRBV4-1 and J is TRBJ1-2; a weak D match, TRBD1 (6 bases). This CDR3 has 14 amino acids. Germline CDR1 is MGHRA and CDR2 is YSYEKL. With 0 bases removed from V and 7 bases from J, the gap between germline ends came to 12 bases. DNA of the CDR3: TGCGCCAGCAGCCAAGATCTGGGGGCGGGTGGCTACACCTTC. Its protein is CASSQDLGAGGYTF.

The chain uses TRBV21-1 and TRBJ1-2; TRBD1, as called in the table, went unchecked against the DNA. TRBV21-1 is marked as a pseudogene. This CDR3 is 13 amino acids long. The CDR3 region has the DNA TGTGCCAGCACCAGGGGGAGGTTCTATGGCTACACCTTC. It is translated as CASTRGRFYGYTF.

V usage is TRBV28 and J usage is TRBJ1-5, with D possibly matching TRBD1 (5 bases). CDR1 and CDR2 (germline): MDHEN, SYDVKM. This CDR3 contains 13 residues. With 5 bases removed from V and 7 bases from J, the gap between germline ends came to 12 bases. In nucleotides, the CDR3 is TGTGCCAGCAGTCAGGGAGGAAGGCAGCCCCAGCATTTT. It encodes CASSQGGRQPQHF.

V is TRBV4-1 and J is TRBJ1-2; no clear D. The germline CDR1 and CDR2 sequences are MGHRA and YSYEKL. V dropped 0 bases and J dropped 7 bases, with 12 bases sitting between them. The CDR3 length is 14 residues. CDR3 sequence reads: CASSQDHGGSGYTF. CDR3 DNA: TGCGCCAGCAGCCAAGATCATGGAGGGTCTGGCTACACCTTC.

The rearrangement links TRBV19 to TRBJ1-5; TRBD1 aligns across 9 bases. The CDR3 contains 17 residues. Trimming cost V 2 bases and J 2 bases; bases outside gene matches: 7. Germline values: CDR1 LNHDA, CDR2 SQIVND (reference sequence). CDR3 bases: TGTGCCAGTAGTATATCGGACAGGGGTTTTCGCAATCAGCCCCAGCATTTT. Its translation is CASSISDRGFRNQPQHF. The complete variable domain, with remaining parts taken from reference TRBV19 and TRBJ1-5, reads DGGITQSPKYLFRKEGQNVTLSCEQNLNHDAMYWYRQDPGQGLRLIYYSQIVNDFQKGDIAEGYSVSREKKESFPLTVTSAQKNPTAFYLCASSISDRGFRNQPQHFGDGTRLSIL.

The CDR3 protein is CASSRGPDRRVRNEQFF. The CDR3 nucleotides are TGTGCCAGCAGCCGCGGCCCGGACAGACGGGTACGCAATGAGCAGTTCTTC. V and J are TRBV7-2 and TRBJ2-1; TRBD1 might be the D (6 bases). Germline CDR1 is SGHTA and CDR2 is FQGNSA. CDR3 length equals 17 residues. Trimming took off 5 bases at V and 6 bases at J, with 23 bases between the two ends.

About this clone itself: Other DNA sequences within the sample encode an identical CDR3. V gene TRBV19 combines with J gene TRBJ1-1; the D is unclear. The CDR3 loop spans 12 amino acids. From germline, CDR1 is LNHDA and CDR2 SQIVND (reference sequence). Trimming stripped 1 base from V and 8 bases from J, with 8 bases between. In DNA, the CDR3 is TGTGCCAGTAGTATAGGGCAGGTCGAAGCTTTCTTT. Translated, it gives CASSIGQVEAFF.

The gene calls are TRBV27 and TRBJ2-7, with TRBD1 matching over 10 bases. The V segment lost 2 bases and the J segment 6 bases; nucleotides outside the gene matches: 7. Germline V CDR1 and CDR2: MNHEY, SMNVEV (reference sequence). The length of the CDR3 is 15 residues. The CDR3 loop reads CASSLGGQGYREQYF. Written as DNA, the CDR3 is TGTGCCAGCAGTTTAGGGGGACAGGGGTATCGCGAGCAGTACTTC.

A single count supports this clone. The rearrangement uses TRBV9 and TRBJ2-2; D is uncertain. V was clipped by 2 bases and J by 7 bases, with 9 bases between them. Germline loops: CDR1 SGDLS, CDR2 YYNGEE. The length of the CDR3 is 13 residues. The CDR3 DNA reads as TGTGCCAGCAGCGTCTCCAACGGCGGGGAGCTGTTTTTT. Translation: CASSVSNGGELFF.

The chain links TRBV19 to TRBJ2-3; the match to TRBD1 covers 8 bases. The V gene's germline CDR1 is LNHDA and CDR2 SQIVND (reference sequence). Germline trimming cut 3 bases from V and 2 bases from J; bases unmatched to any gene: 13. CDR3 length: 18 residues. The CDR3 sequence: CASSISAGGTYHTDTQYF. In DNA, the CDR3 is TGTGCCAGTAGTATTTCGGCAGGGGGCACCTACCACACAGATACGCAGTATTTT.

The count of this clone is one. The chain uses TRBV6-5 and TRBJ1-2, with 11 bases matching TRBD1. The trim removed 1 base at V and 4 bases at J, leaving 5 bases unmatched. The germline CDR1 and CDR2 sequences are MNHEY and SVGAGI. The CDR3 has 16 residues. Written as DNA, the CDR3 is TGTGCCAGCAGTTACTTACGGACAGGGGGCAGCTATGGCTACACCTTC. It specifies CASSYLRTGGSYGYTF.

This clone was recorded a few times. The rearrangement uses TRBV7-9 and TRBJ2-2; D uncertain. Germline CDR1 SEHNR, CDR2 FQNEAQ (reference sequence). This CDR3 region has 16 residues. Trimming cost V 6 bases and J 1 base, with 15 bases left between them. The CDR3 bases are TGTGCCAGCAGTCCCCCGACCAGAGGGAACACCGGGGAGCTGTTTTTT. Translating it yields CASSPPTRGNTGELFF.

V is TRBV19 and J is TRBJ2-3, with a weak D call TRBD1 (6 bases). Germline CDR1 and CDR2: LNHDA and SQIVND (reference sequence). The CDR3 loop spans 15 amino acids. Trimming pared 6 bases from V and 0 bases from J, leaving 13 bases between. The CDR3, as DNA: TGTGCCAGTAGCCTGGGACATGCTAGCACAGATACGCAGTATTTT. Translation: CASSLGHASTDTQYF.

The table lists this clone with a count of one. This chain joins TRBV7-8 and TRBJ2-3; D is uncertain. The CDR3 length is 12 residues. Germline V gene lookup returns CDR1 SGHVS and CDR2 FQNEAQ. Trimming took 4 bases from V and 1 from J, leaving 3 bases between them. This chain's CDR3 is CASSSGTDTQYF. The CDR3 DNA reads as TGTGCCAGCAGCTCCGGCACAGATACGCAGTATTTT.

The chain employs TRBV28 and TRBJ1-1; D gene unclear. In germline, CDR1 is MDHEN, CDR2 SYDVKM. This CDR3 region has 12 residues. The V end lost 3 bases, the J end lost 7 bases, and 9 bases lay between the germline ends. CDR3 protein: CASSLTNVEAFF. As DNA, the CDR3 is TGTGCCAGCAGTTTGACAAATGTTGAAGCTTTCTTT.

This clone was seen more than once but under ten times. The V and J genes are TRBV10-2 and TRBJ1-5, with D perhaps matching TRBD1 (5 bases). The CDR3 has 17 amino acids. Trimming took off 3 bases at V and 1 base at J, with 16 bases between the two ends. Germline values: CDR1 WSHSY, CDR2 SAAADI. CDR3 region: CASSDWGGVGSNQPQHF. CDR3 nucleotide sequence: TGCGCCAGCAGTGACTGGGGGGGGGTTGGGAGCAATCAGCCCCAGCATTTT.

The CDR3: CASSDGDSNQPQHF. CDR3 DNA sequence: TGCGCCAGCAGTGACGGGGATAGCAATCAGCCCCAGCATTTT. V and J are TRBV10-2 and TRBJ1-5; no clear D. This CDR3 has 14 amino acids. With 3 bases removed from V and 0 bases from J, the gap between germline ends came to 6 bases. CDR1 is WSHSY, CDR2 SAAADI, per germline.

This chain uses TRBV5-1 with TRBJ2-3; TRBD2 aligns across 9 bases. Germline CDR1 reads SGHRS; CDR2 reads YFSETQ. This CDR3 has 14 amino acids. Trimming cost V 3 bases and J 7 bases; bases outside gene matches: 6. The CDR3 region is CASSSSGDANTQYF. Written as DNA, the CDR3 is TGCGCCAGCAGCTCTAGCGGGGATGCCAATACGCAGTATTTT.

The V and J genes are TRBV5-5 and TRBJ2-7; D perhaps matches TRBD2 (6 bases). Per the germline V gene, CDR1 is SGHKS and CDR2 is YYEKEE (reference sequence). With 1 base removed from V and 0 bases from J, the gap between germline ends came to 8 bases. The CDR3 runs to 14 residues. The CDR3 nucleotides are TGTGCCAGCAGCTTGATGGGAGGCTCCTACGAGCAGTACGTC. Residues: CASSLMGGSYEQYV.

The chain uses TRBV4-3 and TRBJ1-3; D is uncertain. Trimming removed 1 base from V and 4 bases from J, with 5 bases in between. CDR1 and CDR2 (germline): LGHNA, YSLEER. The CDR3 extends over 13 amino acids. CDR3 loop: CASSQGGGNTIYF. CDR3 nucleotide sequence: TGCGCCAGCAGCCAAGGCGGGGGAAACACCATATATTTT.